This passage covers 32 T cell receptor beta chains from one sample sequenced in a study of T cell changes during pregnancy in multiple sclerosis. The table came from immunoSEQ multiplex PCR; TCRdb's copy has only in-frame clones and leaves some out. In the table there are about 42,000 clones, around 84% of which are singletons. The source material was CD4+ T cells from peripheral blood mononuclear cells, sampled before pregnancy. These receptors were obtained from a female donor with multiple sclerosis, enrolled in a pregnancy study.

This chain links TRBV2 with TRBJ1-5, with D hard to call. There are 16 residues in the CDR3. Trimming shortened V by 5 bases and J by 2 bases, and 16 bases separated the two germline ends. Germline V gene lookup returns CDR1 SNHLY and CDR2 FYNNEI. In nucleotides, the CDR3 is TGTGCCAGCAGTAATGGACGATCGGAGGGCAATCAGCCCCAGCATTTT. As protein: CASSNGRSEGNQPQHF.

This clone was picked up a small number of times. The chain has TRBV5-6 and TRBJ1-6; D might be TRBD1 (5 bases). Trimming removed 0 bases from V and 7 bases from J, with 14 bases in between. Germline V gene data show CDR1 as SGHDT and CDR2 as YYEEEE. CDR3 length equals 16 residues. CDR3 region: CASSLDRRPHNSPLHF. The CDR3, as DNA: TGTGCCAGCAGCTTGGACAGGCGCCCGCACAATTCACCCCTCCACTTT.

This rearrangement joins TRBV4-2 to TRBJ1-4; D perhaps matches TRBD1 (6 bases). Germline V gives CDR1 LGHNA, CDR2 YNFKEQ. The CDR3 length is 17 residues. V was shortened by 4 bases and J by 4 bases, with 19 bases between the two germline ends. The CDR3 nucleotides are TGTGCCAGCAGCCTCCATCGGTCCGGCAGGGGTAATGAAAAACTGTTTTTT. Its translation is CASSLHRSGRGNEKLFF.

The chain joins TRBV6-1 to TRBJ2-5; a weak D match, TRBD2 (7 bases). V lost 5 bases and J lost 5, with 9 bases in between. The CDR3 spans 12 residues. Germline V gives CDR1 MNHNS, CDR2 SASEGT. DNA for the CDR3: TGTGCCAGCAGTAGGGGGGGGGAGACCCAGTACTTC. Translated, it gives CASSRGGETQYF.

This chain links TRBV10-3 with TRBJ2-1; D may be TRBD2 (6 bases). Trimming stripped 0 bases from V and 8 bases from J, with 14 bases between. The length of the CDR3 is 15 residues. Germline assignment: CDR1 ENHRY and CDR2 SYGVKD. For the CDR3, the DNA is TGTGCCATCAGTGAGTCGCTAGCGCCCGGGGATGAGCAGTTCTTC. Its protein product is CAISESLAPGDEQFF.

The chain is built from TRBV10-3 and TRBJ1-5; 8 positions agree with TRBD1. J gave up 5 bases and V 3 bases, and 6 bases lay outside the gene matches. Per the germline V gene, CDR1 is ENHRY and CDR2 is SYGVKD. This CDR3 is built from 15 residues. Written as DNA, the CDR3 is TGTGCCATCAGTGAAGGCAGGGGGCTGGATCAGCCCCAGCATTTT. Translation gives CAISEGRGLDQPQHF.

This chain connects TRBV2 to TRBJ1-1; 7 positions match TRBD1. Trimming removed 3 bases from V and 3 bases from J; junction bases left unmatched: 4. This CDR3 spans 14 amino acids. The germline CDR1 and CDR2 sequences are SNHLY and FYNNEI. The CDR3 reads CASSESQGDTEAFF. CDR3 bases: TGTGCCAGCAGTGAGAGTCAGGGGGACACTGAAGCTTTCTTT.

The count of this clone is one. The chain recombines TRBV4-2 with TRBJ2-1; 8 bases map to TRBD2. CDR3 length equals 15 residues. J lost 7 bases, V lost 4 bases, and 9 bases had no gene match. In germline, CDR1 is LGHNA, CDR2 YNFKEQ. This chain's CDR3 is CASSPHGLAWNEQFF. The CDR3, as DNA: TGTGCCAGCAGCCCCCATGGACTAGCTTGGAATGAGCAGTTCTTC.

Only a few counts were recorded for this clone. The V gene is TRBV7-9, the J gene TRBJ1-1; D is ambiguous. V lost 8 bases, J lost 3 bases, and 10 bases lay in between. From germline, CDR1 is SEHNR and CDR2 FQNEAQ (reference sequence). The length of the CDR3 is 12 residues. The CDR3 is CASGPDYTEAFF. The CDR3 DNA follows: TGTGCCAGCGGCCCGGACTACACTGAAGCTTTCTTT.

J is TRBJ1-1 and V is TRBV4-3; 7 nucleotides line up with TRBD1. The length of the CDR3 is 17 residues. Germline V gene lookup returns CDR1 LGHNA and CDR2 YSLEER. Trimming removed 1 base from V and 5 bases from J; junction bases left unmatched: 13. This chain's CDR3 is CASSQVGLGAQGTEAFF. In DNA form, the CDR3 reads TGCGCCAGCAGCCAAGTTGGCCTTGGCGCACAGGGGACTGAAGCTTTCTTT.

The chain carries TRBV5-5 and TRBJ1-5; 8 bases are a match to TRBD1. From germline, CDR1 is SGHKS and CDR2 YYEKEE (reference sequence). This CDR3 has 15 residues. The junction had 7 bases not matched to a gene; V was cut back by 4 bases and J by 4 bases. The CDR3 region is CASSAGQGLNQPQHF. The CDR3 nucleotides read TGTGCCAGCAGCGCCGGACAGGGTCTTAATCAGCCCCAGCATTTT.

The CDR3 sequence: CASRIRSGTQETQYF. For the CDR3, the DNA is TGTGCCAGCAGGATCAGGAGCGGGACACAAGAGACCCAGTACTTC. The chain combines TRBV6-5 with TRBJ2-5; maybe TRBD2 (7 bases). V lost 6 bases and J lost 2, with 16 bases in between. Germline-derived CDR1 and CDR2 are MNHEY and SVGAGI. The length of the CDR3 is 15 residues.

V gene TRBV30 combines with J gene TRBJ2-7, with no clear D. Germline V gene data show CDR1 as GTSNPN and CDR2 as SVGIG (reference sequence). With 1 base removed from V and 9 bases from J, the gap between germline ends came to 13 bases. The CDR3 has 12 amino acids. The CDR3 spells CAWSAQLLVQYF. The CDR3 region has the DNA TGTGCCTGGAGTGCCCAACTTTTGGTGCAGTACTTC.

This chain joins TRBV20-1 and TRBJ1-2; 7 nucleotides agree with TRBD1. CDR1 and CDR2 from the germline V gene are DFQATT and SNEGSKA (reference sequence). The CDR3 extends over 11 amino acids. V trimming: 7 bases; J trimming: 14 bases; junction bases outside the gene matches: 13. The CDR3 spells CSVLETGHQTF. As DNA, the CDR3 is TGCAGTGTTTTGGAGACAGGGCATCAGACCTTC.

The rearrangement joins TRBV7-3 to TRBJ1-1; D perhaps matches TRBD1 (5 bases). CDR3 length equals 15 residues. Deletions cut 1 base from V and 5 bases from J, with 14 bases between. Looked up from germline, CDR1 is SGHTA and CDR2 is FQGTGA. CDR3 nucleotide sequence: TGTGCCAGCAGCTTAAGCCATAACGGGGGGACTGAAGCTTTCTTT. Translated, it gives CASSLSHNGGTEAFF.

The gene calls are TRBV29-1 and TRBJ1-2; 7 nucleotides line up with TRBD1. Losses at the gene ends were 5 bases for V and 5 bases for J; bases not matched to a gene: 8. Per germline, CDR1 SQVTM and CDR2 ANQGSEA. This CDR3 spans 13 amino acids. The CDR3 nucleotides read TGCAGCGTTTCACAGGGGTTGGCGTATGGCTACACCTTC. It yields the protein CSVSQGLAYGYTF. Filled out from reference TRBV29-1 and TRBJ1-2, the complete variable domain reads SAVISQKPSRDICQRGTSLTIQCQVDSQVTMMFWYRQQPGQSLTLIATANQGSEATYESGFVIDKFPISRPNLTFSTLTVSNMSPEDSSIYLCSVSQGLAYGYTFGSGTRLTVV.

The chain carries TRBV5-4 and TRBJ1-3; D possibly corresponds to TRBD1 (5 bases). V was trimmed by 4 bases and J by 5 bases, leaving 13 bases between them. The CDR3 length is 14 residues. CDR1 and CDR2 (germline): SGHNT, YYREEE (reference sequence). The CDR3 sequence: CASSPRDFRNTIYF. The CDR3 region has the DNA TGTGCCAGCAGCCCCCGGGACTTTAGAAACACCATATATTTT.

The chain has TRBV19 and TRBJ2-3, with 11 positions matching TRBD2. The V gene end was trimmed by 9 bases and the J gene end by 8 bases; junction bases not matched to a gene: 7. Germline V gene data show CDR1 as LNHDA and CDR2 as SQIVND (reference sequence). The length of the CDR3 is 13 residues. CDR3 residues: CASRLAGSGTQYF. The CDR3 DNA follows: TGTGCCAGCCGACTAGCGGGGTCAGGTACGCAGTATTTT.

The chain combines TRBV29-1 with TRBJ1-4; D gene uncertain. Looked up from germline, CDR1 is SQVTM and CDR2 is ANQGSEA. CDR3 length equals 15 residues. The V gene lost 7 bases and the J gene lost 4 bases, with 19 bases spanning the gap. The CDR3 DNA reads TGCAGCGCTGGGGAGTGGGCAGATAGTAATGAAAAACTGTTTTTT. It is translated as CSAGEWADSNEKLFF.

The gene calls are TRBV10-1 and TRBJ2-1, with TRBD1 identical over 8 bases. V lost 4 bases, J lost 10 bases, and 6 bases stayed unmatched. The CDR3 is made up of 13 amino acids. Germline assignment: CDR1 WNHNN and CDR2 SYGVQD (reference sequence). CDR3 sequence reads: CASSGGDRSEQFF. The CDR3 DNA reads TGCGCCAGCAGTGGGGGGGACAGGTCGGAGCAGTTCTTC.

V gene TRBV7-8 combines with J gene TRBJ2-1; D gene ambiguous. The CDR3 extends over 14 amino acids. Germline CDR1 and CDR2: SGHVS and FQNEAQ. Between the trimmed V and J ends, which lost 5 bases and 2 bases, there was a span of 10 bases. This chain's CDR3 is CASSPTIAYNEQFF. In DNA, the CDR3 is TGTGCCAGCAGCCCAACTATAGCCTACAATGAGCAGTTCTTC.

The chain joins TRBV19 to TRBJ2-6, with D maybe TRBD1 (7 bases). The CDR3 consists of 17 residues. Deletions cut 6 bases from V and 1 base from J, with 16 bases between. CDR1 and CDR2 from the germline V gene are LNHDA and SQIVND (reference sequence). The CDR3 DNA sequence: TGTGCCAGTAGCCGGACAGGAGGGGGATCTGGGGCCAACGTCCTGACTTTC. Translation: CASSRTGGGSGANVLTF.

This chain links TRBV7-3 with TRBJ1-1; D might be TRBD1 (5 bases). Germline lookup yields CDR1 SGHTA and CDR2 FQGTGA. Deletions cut 5 bases from V and 1 base from J, with 11 bases between. This CDR3 is built from 14 residues. The CDR3 loop reads CASSPSQENTEAFF. In nucleotides, the CDR3 is TGTGCCAGCAGCCCATCACAGGAGAACACTGAAGCTTTCTTT.

This clone turned up a few times. The chain employs TRBV19 and TRBJ1-2; 8 bases align to TRBD1. After removal of 5 bases from V and 4 bases from J, the junction contained 6 bases not matched to a gene. CDR1 is LNHDA and CDR2 is SQIVND in the germline V gene (reference sequence). The CDR3 runs to 14 residues. The DNA for the CDR3 is TGTGCCAGTAGTCCCGACGGACAGGGCTATGGCTACACCTTC. It yields the protein CASSPDGQGYGYTF.

The chain has TRBV5-1 and TRBJ1-6; TRBD1 might be the D (5 bases). This CDR3 has 14 amino acids. V shed 0 bases and J shed 12 bases, with 13 bases lying between them. Germline CDR1 and CDR2: SGHRS and YFSETQ. The DNA for the CDR3 is TGCGCCAGCAGCTTGGACAGGAGCTCCGGACCCCTCCACTTT. Translating gives CASSLDRSSGPLHF.

The chain joins TRBV19 to TRBJ1-1; TRBD1 matches at 7 bases. The CDR3 runs 14 residues. CDR1 is LNHDA and CDR2 is SQIVND in the germline V gene (reference sequence). V was clipped by 5 bases and J by 1 base; unmatched bases: 4. CDR3 sequence reads: CASSPGDRNTEAFF. In DNA, the CDR3 is TGTGCCAGTAGTCCGGGGGACAGGAACACTGAAGCTTTCTTT. The whole variable domain, filled in from reference TRBV19 and TRBJ1-1, reads DGGITQSPKYLFRKEGQNVTLSCEQNLNHDAMYWYRQDPGQGLRLIYYSQIVNDFQKGDIAEGYSVSREKKESFPLTVTSAQKNPTAFYLCASSPGDRNTEAFFGQGTRLTVV.

The chain has TRBV5-8 and TRBJ1-3; D is unresolved. V was trimmed by 5 bases and J by 2 bases, leaving 17 bases between them. The germline CDR1 and CDR2 sequences are SGHTS and YDEGEE. The CDR3 loop spans 16 amino acids. The CDR3 protein is CASRELVAGTGNTIYF. CDR3 bases: TGTGCCAGCAGGGAGCTAGTGGCTGGAACTGGAAACACCATATATTTT.

The chain links TRBV18 to TRBJ2-5, with D tentatively TRBD2 (5 bases). V was shortened by 0 bases and J by 5 bases, with 10 bases between the two germline ends. CDR1 is KGHSH and CDR2 is LQKENI in the germline V gene. The CDR3 spans 14 residues. CDR3 region: CASSPPASRETQYF. The CDR3 DNA reads TGTGCCAGCTCACCACCGGCTAGCCGGGAGACCCAGTACTTC. Using reference TRBV18 and TRBJ2-5 for the parts outside the CDR3, the full variable domain is NAGVMQNPRHLVRRRGQEARLRCSPMKGHSHVYWYRQLPEEGLKFMVYLQKENIIDESGMPKERFSAEFPKEGPSILRIQQVVRGDSAAYFCASSPPASRETQYFGPGTRLLVL.

V gene TRBV5-4 combines with J gene TRBJ1-2, with a possible D match to TRBD1 (6 bases). The ends were cut back, 2 bases at V and 4 bases at J, with 12 bases in the middle. The CDR3 has 14 residues. The germline CDR1 and CDR2 sequences are SGHNT and YYREEE (reference sequence). CDR3 DNA sequence: TGTGCCAGCAGCTTATTTACAGGGAGCTATGGCTACACCTTC. Protein: CASSLFTGSYGYTF.

The chain has TRBV7-2 and TRBJ1-2; D not resolved. V was clipped by 2 bases and J by 4 bases, with 5 bases between them. From germline, CDR1 is SGHTA and CDR2 FQGNSA. The CDR3 is made up of 12 amino acids. The CDR3 reads CASSLSVYGYTF. Written as DNA, the CDR3 is TGTGCCAGCAGCTTATCCGTCTATGGCTACACCTTC.

In nucleotides, the CDR3 is TGTGCCAGCAGCGTGGGACTAGCGGGGGGAGTCGTCAAAAACATTCAGTACTTC. Its protein product is CASSVGLAGGVVKNIQYF. This rearrangement joins TRBV5-4 to TRBJ2-4; TRBD2 agrees at 15 bases. CDR1 SGHNT and CDR2 YYREEE come from the germline V gene (reference sequence). The CDR3 is 18 residues long. V trimming: 4 bases; J trimming: 3 bases; junction bases outside the gene matches: 8.

V usage is TRBV10-3 and J usage is TRBJ1-2; tentative D call: TRBD1 (5 bases). V lost 6 bases, J lost 1 base, and 21 bases lay in between. CDR1 is ENHRY, CDR2 SYGVKD, per germline. CDR3 length: 17 amino acids. The CDR3 region is CAIRTSGALQINYGYTF. Written as DNA, the CDR3 is TGTGCCATCAGGACGTCTGGGGCCTTACAGATTAACTATGGCTACACCTTC.